The next 22 T cell receptor beta chains were all read from a single sample in a study of blood T cells in healthy people across ages (dated by TCRdb to 2013 to 2016). Library preparation used 5' RACE. The sample was run on an Illumina HiSeq 2500. A second PCR of roughly 7 to 12 cycles was performed with a sample-barcoded 5' primer and a J-beta primer mix. TCRdb trimmed public reads at Q25 via fastp, called clones via MiXCR and kept in-frame beta chains. Rows are combined by CDR3 protein, so each entry shows the most common genes and DNA. Recorded for this sample are about a million distinct CDR3 sequences; roughly two fifths of them occurred a single time. The ten top clones hold roughly 13% of the sample. Sequencing used blood. Receptors originate from a man between 18 and 29 years old in good health.

The chain joins TRBV10-3 to TRBJ1-4; no reliable D call. V gave up 2 bases and J gave up 0 bases, with 4 bases separating them. The germline V gene encodes CDR1 ENHRY and CDR2 SYGVKD. The CDR3 sequence is 14 residues long. This chain's CDR3 is CAISETTTNEKLFF. The CDR3 nucleotides read TGTGCCATCAGTGAGACGACAACTAATGAAAAACTGTTTTTT.

This clonotype was seen a handful of times. J is TRBJ1-5 and V is TRBV25-1; possibly TRBD1 for D (6 bases). The CDR3 consists of 14 residues. V lost 3 bases and J lost 7, with 13 bases in between. Germline V gene data show CDR1 as MGHDK and CDR2 as SYGVNS. The CDR3 reads CASSDQRDRQPQHF. For the CDR3, the DNA is TGTGCCAGCAGTGACCAACGAGACAGGCAGCCCCAGCATTTT.

This clonotype has only a few counts. The chain couples TRBV12-3 or TRBV12-4 to TRBJ2-1; D perhaps matches TRBD2 (7 bases). Trimming took 7 bases from V and 6 from J, leaving 19 bases between them. The CDR3 runs 15 residues. DNA for the CDR3: TGTGCCAGCATAGGGGGGGGACACACTTCCAATGAGCAGTTCTTC. This sequence encodes CASIGGGHTSNEQFF.

The CDR3 protein is CASSYPDRGSLTYNEQFF. DNA for the CDR3: TGTGCCAGCAGTTACCCTGACAGGGGCTCCTTAACCTACAATGAGCAGTTCTTC. The chain recombines TRBV6-2 or TRBV6-3 with TRBJ2-1; 8 positions match TRBD1. The junction had 11 bases not matched to a gene; V was cut back by 2 bases and J by 2 bases. The germline CDR1 and CDR2 sequences are MNHEY and SVGEGT. The CDR3 runs to 18 residues.

The chain uses TRBV5-1 and TRBJ1-1; 7 nucleotides match TRBD1. The J segment lost 1 base and the V segment lost 8 bases, leaving 5 bases of the junction unmatched. The CDR3 covers 13 residues. Per the germline V gene, CDR1 is SGHRS and CDR2 is YFSETQ. CDR3 in DNA: TGCGCCAGTTCGGGACAGACGAACACTGAAGCTTTCTTT. This gives the protein CASSGQTNTEAFF.

This clonotype was counted between two and nine times. The V and J genes are TRBV12-3 or TRBV12-4 and TRBJ1-5; 7 bases fit TRBD1. The CDR3 contains 14 residues. Trimming cost V 8 bases and J 2 bases; bases outside gene matches: 6. The CDR3 DNA sequence: TGTGCCAGCCTTAAAACAGGGGGCAATCAGCCCCAGCATTTT. Translating gives CASLKTGGNQPQHF.

This clonotype was seen a handful of times. The chain employs TRBV10-3 and TRBJ1-2; 7 nucleotides agree with TRBD1. Germline CDR1 is ENHRY and CDR2 is SYGVKD. CDR3 size: 14 residues. V was clipped by 0 bases and J by 5 bases; unmatched bases: 3. Here the CDR3 DNA reads TGTGCCATCAGTGAGTCGGAGGGGGCGTATGGCTACACCTTC. This translates into CAISESEGAYGYTF.

This clonotype was detected a few times. This chain links TRBV20-1 with TRBJ2-7, with 8 nucleotides matching TRBD1. CDR3 length: 12 amino acids. Germline V lookup: CDR1 DFQATT, CDR2 SNEGSKA (reference sequence). The V and J ends lost 3 bases and 2 bases, in that order; junction bases with no gene match: 0. The CDR3 nucleotides read TGCAGTGCTAGGGACAGGGCCTACGAGCAGTACTTC. Residues: CSARDRAYEQYF.

The chain uses TRBV2 and TRBJ2-5, with D tentatively TRBD2 (6 bases). CDR1 SNHLY and CDR2 FYNNEI come from the germline V gene. This CDR3 region has 13 residues. Trimming removed 6 bases at V and 11 bases at J, with 19 bases between. This CDR3 is CASSPGTQNEQYF. CDR3 sequence (DNA): TGTGCCAGCAGCCCCGGGACTCAAAATGAGCAGTACTTC. Full variable domain (missing parts from reference TRBV2 and TRBJ2-5): EPEVTQTPSHQVTQMGQEVILRCVPISNHLYFYWYRQILGQKVEFLVSFYNNEISEKSEIFDDQFSVERPDGSNFTLKIRSTKLEDSAMYFCASSPGTQNEQYFGPGTRLLVL.

The V call is TRBV4-3, the J call TRBJ2-3, with D possibly matching TRBD2 (6 bases). V shed 0 bases and J shed 5 bases, with 18 bases lying between them. In germline, CDR1 is LGHNA, CDR2 YSLEER. This CDR3 contains 17 residues. CDR3 amino acids: CASSQEGLGVGVDTQYF. The CDR3 nucleotides are TGCGCCAGCAGCCAAGAGGGACTGGGGGTAGGCGTAGATACGCAGTATTTT.

The gene calls are TRBV20-1 and TRBJ2-5; possibly TRBD2 for D (5 bases). This CDR3 is 16 amino acids long. Trimming stripped 0 bases from V and 2 bases from J, with 16 bases between. CDR1 is DFQATT, CDR2 SNEGSKA, per germline (reference sequence). In DNA, the CDR3 is TGCAGTGCTAGAGACACCATAAAGGACTGGCAAGAGACCCAGTACTTC. Translation gives CSARDTIKDWQETQYF.

The table lists this clonotype with many counts. The V call is TRBV10-3, the J call TRBJ2-1; 7 bases are a match to TRBD1. The CDR3 covers 13 residues. The V gene end was trimmed by 7 bases and the J gene end by 8 bases; junction bases not matched to a gene: 8. Germline CDR1 ENHRY, CDR2 SYGVKD. Written as DNA, the CDR3 is TGTGCCATCACTCGACAGGGTTCGGATGAGCAGTTCTTC. This sequence encodes CAITRQGSDEQFF.

In this sample, this clonotype turned up many times. The chain uses TRBV7-2 and TRBJ1-1; D may be TRBD1 (6 bases). V was clipped by 4 bases and J by 1 base, with 10 bases between them. Germline-derived CDR1 and CDR2 are SGHTA and FQGNSA. The CDR3 spans 14 residues. The CDR3 region is CASSSRTANTEAFF. CDR3 bases: TGTGCCAGCAGCTCGCGGACAGCGAACACTGAAGCTTTCTTT. Full variable domain (rest looked up from reference TRBV7-2 and TRBJ1-1): GAGVSQSPSNKVTEKGKDVELRCDPISGHTALYWYRQSLGQGLEFLIYFQGNSAPDKSGLPSDRFSAERTGGSVSTLTIQRTQQEDSAVYLCASSSRTANTEAFFGQGTRLTVV.

The chain uses TRBV7-9 and TRBJ2-5; D gene unclear. The DNA end is more similar to TRBJ2-7, so the J call may be wrong. Germline V gene lookup returns CDR1 SEHNR and CDR2 FQNEAQ (reference sequence). This CDR3 is 14 amino acids long. Written as DNA, the CDR3 is TGTGCCAGCAGCTTAGCGTCCGGGTTCCACGAGCAGTACTTC. It translates to CASSLASGFHEQYF.

This clonotype has only a few counts. The rearrangement links TRBV6-5 to TRBJ1-1, with D unclear. The CDR3 sequence is 14 residues long. Trimming pared 6 bases from V and 6 bases from J, leaving 17 bases between. The V gene's germline CDR1 is MNHEY and CDR2 SVGAGI. CDR3 in DNA: TGTGCCAGCAGATCGGACCGAATCGCCCCTGAAGCTTTCTTT. Encoded protein: CASRSDRIAPEAFF.

The rearrangement links TRBV29-1 to TRBJ1-1; D possibly corresponds to TRBD1 (6 bases). The V end was cut by 7 bases, the J end by 3 bases, with 15 bases between. Per germline, CDR1 SQVTM and CDR2 ANQGSEA. The CDR3 contains 13 residues. The CDR3 loop reads CSAVGGADTEAFF. CDR3 nucleotide sequence: TGCAGCGCCGTGGGGGGGGCAGACACTGAAGCTTTCTTT.

The V and J genes are TRBV27 and TRBJ1-5, with TRBD1 matching over 7 bases. This CDR3 comprises 17 residues. Germline CDR1 and CDR2: MNHEY and SMNVEV (reference sequence). V lost 6 bases to trimming and J lost 0 bases; unmatched junction nucleotides: 11. The CDR3 protein is CASSRRGTANSNQPQHF. The CDR3 DNA is TGTGCCAGCAGCCGAAGAGGGACAGCGAATAGCAATCAGCCCCAGCATTTT.

This clonotype was observed once. The chain combines TRBV7-2 with TRBJ1-3, with unresolved D. Trimming took 1 base from V and 4 from J, leaving 14 bases between them. This CDR3 is built from 16 residues. The germline V gene encodes CDR1 SGHTA and CDR2 FQGNSA. CDR3 loop: CASSLGPPVGGNTIYF. The CDR3 DNA is TGTGCCAGCAGCTTAGGTCCCCCGGTGGGAGGAAACACCATATATTTT.

The rearrangement joins TRBV29-1 to TRBJ2-5; the match to TRBD1 covers 9 bases. Germline V lookup: CDR1 SQVTM, CDR2 ANQGSEA. The V and J ends lost 7 bases and 3 bases, in that order; junction bases with no gene match: 9. This CDR3 spans 14 amino acids. CDR3 nucleotide sequence: TGCAGCGCCGTACTAAGACAGGGGGAAGAGACCCAGTACTTC. It translates to CSAVLRQGEETQYF.

This clonotype was counted only a few times. CDR3 sequence reads: CASNPYWSGEGGYTF. The DNA of the CDR3 is TGTGCCAGCAACCCTTACTGGTCAGGCGAGGGTGGCTACACCTTC. V gene TRBV6-5 combines with J gene TRBJ1-2; D unresolved. The V end lost 7 bases, the J end lost 7 bases, and 22 bases lay between the germline ends. This CDR3 has 15 residues. Germline V gene data show CDR1 as MNHEY and CDR2 as SVGAGI.

The chain is built from TRBV28 and TRBJ1-2; a weak D match, TRBD1 (5 bases). Trimming took 10 bases from V and 7 from J, leaving 13 bases between them. CDR1 MDHEN and CDR2 SYDVKM come from the germline V gene. The CDR3 extends over 11 amino acids. The CDR3 region is CANLGTPGYTF. The CDR3 DNA sequence: TGTGCCAACCTTGGGACTCCTGGCTACACCTTC.

This clonotype showed up just a few times. The chain recombines TRBV3-1 with TRBJ2-3, with D unresolved. CDR1 and CDR2 (germline): LGHDT, YNNKEL (reference sequence). This CDR3 has 13 residues. The V end was cut by 2 bases, the J end by 4 bases, with 7 bases between. This CDR3 is CASSQTAADTQYF. The CDR3 nucleotides are TGTGCCAGCAGCCAAACGGCGGCAGATACGCAGTATTTT.